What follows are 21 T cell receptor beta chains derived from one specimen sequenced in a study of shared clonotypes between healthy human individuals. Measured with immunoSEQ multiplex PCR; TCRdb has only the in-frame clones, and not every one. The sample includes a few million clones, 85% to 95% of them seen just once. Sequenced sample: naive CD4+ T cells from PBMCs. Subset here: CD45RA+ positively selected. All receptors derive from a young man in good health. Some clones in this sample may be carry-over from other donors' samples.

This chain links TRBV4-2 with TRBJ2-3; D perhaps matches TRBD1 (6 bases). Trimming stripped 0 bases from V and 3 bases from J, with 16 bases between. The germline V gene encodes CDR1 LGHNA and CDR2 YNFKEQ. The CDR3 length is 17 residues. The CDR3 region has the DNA TGTGCCAGCAGCCAAGACCCCCCTCCAAGGGGGACAGATACGCAGTATTTT. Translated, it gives CASSQDPPPRGTDTQYF.

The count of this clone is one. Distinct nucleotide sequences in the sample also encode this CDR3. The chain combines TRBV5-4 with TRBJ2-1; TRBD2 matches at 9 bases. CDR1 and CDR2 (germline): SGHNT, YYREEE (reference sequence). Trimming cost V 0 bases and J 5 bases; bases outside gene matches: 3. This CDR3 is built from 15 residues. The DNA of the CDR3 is TGTGCCAGCAGCTTGGGCCTAGCGGGAAACAATGAGCAGTTCTTC. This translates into CASSLGLAGNNEQFF.

Written as DNA, the CDR3 is TGTGCCAGCAGCTTTCGACAGGCCGGCTACACCTTC. It codes for CASSFRQAGYTF. The V call is TRBV5-4, the J call TRBJ1-2, with D perhaps TRBD1 (6 bases). The V and J ends lost 2 bases and 8 bases respectively, with 10 bases between them. Germline CDR1 is SGHNT and CDR2 is YYREEE (reference sequence). The CDR3 is made up of 12 amino acids.

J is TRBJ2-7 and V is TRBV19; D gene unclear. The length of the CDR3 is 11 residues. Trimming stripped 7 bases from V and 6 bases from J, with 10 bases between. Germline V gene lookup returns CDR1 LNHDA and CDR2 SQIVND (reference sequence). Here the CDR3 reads CASTYRSEQYF. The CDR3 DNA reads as TGTGCCAGTACCTATAGAAGCGAGCAGTACTTC. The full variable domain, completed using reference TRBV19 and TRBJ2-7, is DGGITQSPKYLFRKEGQNVTLSCEQNLNHDAMYWYRQDPGQGLRLIYYSQIVNDFQKGDIAEGYSVSREKKESFPLTVTSAQKNPTAFYLCASTYRSEQYFGPGTRLTVT.

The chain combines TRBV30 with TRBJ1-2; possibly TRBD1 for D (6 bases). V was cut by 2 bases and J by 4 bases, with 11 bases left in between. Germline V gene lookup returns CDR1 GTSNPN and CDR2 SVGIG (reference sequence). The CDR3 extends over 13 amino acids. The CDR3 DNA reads TGTGCCTGGAGTATTCAGGGGATCTATGGCTACACCTTC. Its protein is CAWSIQGIYGYTF.

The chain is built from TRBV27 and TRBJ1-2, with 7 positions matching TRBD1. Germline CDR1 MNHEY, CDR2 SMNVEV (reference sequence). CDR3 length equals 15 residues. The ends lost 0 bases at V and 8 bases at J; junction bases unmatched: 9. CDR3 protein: CASSLSSGTVLGYTF. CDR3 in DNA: TGTGCCAGCAGTTTATCTTCCGGGACAGTACTAGGCTACACCTTC.

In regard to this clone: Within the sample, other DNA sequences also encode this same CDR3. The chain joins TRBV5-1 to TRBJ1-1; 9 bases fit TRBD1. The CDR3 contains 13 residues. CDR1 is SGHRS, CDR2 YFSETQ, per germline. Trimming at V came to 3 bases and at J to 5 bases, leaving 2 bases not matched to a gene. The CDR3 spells CASSSTGGTEAFF. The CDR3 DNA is TGCGCCAGCAGCTCGACAGGGGGGACTGAAGCTTTCTTT.

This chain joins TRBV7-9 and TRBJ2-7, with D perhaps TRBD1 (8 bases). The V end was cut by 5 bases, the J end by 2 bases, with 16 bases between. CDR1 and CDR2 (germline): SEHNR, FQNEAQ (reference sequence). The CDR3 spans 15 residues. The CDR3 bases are TGTGCCAGCAGCCCGGGGGGACAGGCGACCTACGAGCAGTACTTC. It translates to CASSPGGQATYEQYF. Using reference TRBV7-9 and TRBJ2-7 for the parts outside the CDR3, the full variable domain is DTGVSQNPRHKITKRGQNVTFRCDPISEHNRLYWYRQTLGQGPEFLTYFQNEAQLEKSRLLSDRFSAERPKGSFSTLEIQRTEQGDSAMYLCASSPGGQATYEQYFGPGTRLTVT.

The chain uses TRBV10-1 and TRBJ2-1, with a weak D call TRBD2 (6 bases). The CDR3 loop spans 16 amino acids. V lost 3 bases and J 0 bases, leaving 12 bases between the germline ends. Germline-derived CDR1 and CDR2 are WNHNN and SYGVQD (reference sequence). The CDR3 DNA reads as TGCGCCAGCAGTGAACGGGGGTCGAGCTCCTACAATGAGCAGTTCTTC. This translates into CASSERGSSSYNEQFF.

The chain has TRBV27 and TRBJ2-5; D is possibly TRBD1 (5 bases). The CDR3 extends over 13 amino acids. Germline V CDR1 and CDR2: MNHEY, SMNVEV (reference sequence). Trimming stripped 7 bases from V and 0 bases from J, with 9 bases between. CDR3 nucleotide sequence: TGTGCCAGCAAAGACAGCAACCAAGAGACCCAGTACTTC. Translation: CASKDSNQETQYF.

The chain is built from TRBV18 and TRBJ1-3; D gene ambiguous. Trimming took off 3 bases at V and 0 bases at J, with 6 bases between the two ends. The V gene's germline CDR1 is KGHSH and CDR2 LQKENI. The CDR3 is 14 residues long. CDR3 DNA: TGTGCCAGCTCACCTGCGGTCTCTGGAAACACCATATATTTT. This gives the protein CASSPAVSGNTIYF.

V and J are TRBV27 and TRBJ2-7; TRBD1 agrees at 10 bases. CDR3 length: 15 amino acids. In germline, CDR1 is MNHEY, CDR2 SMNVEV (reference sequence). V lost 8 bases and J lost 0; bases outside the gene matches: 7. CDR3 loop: CASSWGQGSSYEQYF. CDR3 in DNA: TGTGCCAGCTCTTGGGGACAGGGGAGCTCCTACGAGCAGTACTTC.

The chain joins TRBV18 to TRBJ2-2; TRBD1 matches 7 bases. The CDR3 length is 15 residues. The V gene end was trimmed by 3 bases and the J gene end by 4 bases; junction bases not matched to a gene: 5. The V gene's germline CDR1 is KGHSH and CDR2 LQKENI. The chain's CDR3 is CASSPDKGATGELFF. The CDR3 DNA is TGTGCCAGCTCACCTGACAAGGGGGCCACCGGGGAGCTGTTTTTT.

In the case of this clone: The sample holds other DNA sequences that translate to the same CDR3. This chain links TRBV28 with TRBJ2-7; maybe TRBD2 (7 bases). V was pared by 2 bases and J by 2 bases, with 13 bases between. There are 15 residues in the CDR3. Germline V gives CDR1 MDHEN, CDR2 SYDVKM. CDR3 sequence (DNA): TGTGCCAGCAGTTTAGGGGGGGGCGTCCCCTACGAGCAGTACTTC. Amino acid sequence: CASSLGGGVPYEQYF.

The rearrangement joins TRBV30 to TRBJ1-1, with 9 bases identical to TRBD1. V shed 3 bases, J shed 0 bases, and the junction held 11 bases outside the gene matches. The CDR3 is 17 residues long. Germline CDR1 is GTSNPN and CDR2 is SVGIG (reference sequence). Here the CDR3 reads CAWSGTGNRFMNTEAFF. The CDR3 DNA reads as TGTGCCTGGAGCGGGACAGGGAATCGCTTCATGAACACTGAAGCTTTCTTT. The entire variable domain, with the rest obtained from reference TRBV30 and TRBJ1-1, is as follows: SQTIHQWPATLVQPVGSPLSLECTVEGTSNPNLYWYRQAAGRGLQLLFYSVGIGQISSEVPQNLSASRPQDRQFILSSKKLLLSDSGFYLCAWSGTGNRFMNTEAFFGQGTRLTVV.

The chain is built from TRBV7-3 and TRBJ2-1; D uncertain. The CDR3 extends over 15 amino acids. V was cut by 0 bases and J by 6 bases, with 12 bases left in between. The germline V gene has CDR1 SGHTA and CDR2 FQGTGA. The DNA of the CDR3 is TGTGCCAGCAGCTTAACTCATTCCTCTCGCAATGAGCAGTTCTTC. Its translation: CASSLTHSSRNEQFF.

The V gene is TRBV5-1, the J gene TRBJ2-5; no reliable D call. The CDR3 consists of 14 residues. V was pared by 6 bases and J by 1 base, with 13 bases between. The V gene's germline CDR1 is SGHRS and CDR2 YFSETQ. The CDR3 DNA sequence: TGCGCCAGCAACCCGGGTCTGATCCAAGAGACCCAGTACTTC. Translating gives CASNPGLIQETQYF.

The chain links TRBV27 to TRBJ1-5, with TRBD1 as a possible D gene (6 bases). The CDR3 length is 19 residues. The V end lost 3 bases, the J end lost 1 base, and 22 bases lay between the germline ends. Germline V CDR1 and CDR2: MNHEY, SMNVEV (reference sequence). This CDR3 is CASSFNVRGRRVSNQPQHF. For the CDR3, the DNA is TGTGCCAGCAGTTTTAACGTCCGGGGGCGGAGGGTAAGCAATCAGCCCCAGCATTTT.

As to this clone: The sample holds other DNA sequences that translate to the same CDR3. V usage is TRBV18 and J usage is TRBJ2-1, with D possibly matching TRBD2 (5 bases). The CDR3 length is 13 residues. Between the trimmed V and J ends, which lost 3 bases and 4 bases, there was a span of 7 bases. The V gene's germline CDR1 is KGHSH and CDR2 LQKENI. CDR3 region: CASSPDFYNEQFF. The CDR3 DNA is TGTGCCAGCTCACCGGACTTTTACAATGAGCAGTTCTTC.

The CDR3 DNA reads TGTGCCAGCGGGTGGCTCTACGAGCAGTACTTC. Protein product: CASGWLYEQYF. The genes are TRBV27 and TRBJ2-7; no definite D call. Between the trimmed V and J ends, which lost 8 bases and 3 bases, there was a span of 8 bases. The length of the CDR3 is 11 residues. Germline CDR1 and CDR2: MNHEY and SMNVEV (reference sequence).

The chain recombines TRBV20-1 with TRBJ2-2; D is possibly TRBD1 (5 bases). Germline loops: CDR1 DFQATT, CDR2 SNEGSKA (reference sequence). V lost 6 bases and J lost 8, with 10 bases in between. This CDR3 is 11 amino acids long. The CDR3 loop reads CSAAGLGELFF. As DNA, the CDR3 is TGCAGTGCGGCAGGGCTTGGGGAGCTGTTTTTT.